Detailed here is one T cell receptor beta chain. Its specific antigen is unknown. The input lacks base qualities; no much larger clone sits a single base away. The sample belongs to a study of blood T cell repertoires in COVID-19 (TCRdb year 2020). In terms of the full investigation: Collaborator samples came from the United States, Italy and Spain and covered acute and convalescent phases of COVID-19. The prospective study material was composed of cDNA or gDNA derived from T cells, B-cell-depleted T cells, or PBMCs. The sample metadata nearly always contained a de-identified subject ID, COVID-19 status, age in years and sex. HLA class I and class II types, where available, came from metadata supplied by the sample provider rather than from assay-based typing. Samples were obtained from the ongoing ImmuneRACE study (first 160 participants) and from 1,254 subjects provided by 6 global collaborators. Deeply sampled blood TCRbeta repertoires from subjects exposed to, actively infected with, or recovered from COVID-19 were included in the dataset. A freely available public database, intended as a resource for researchers studying the immune response to SARS-CoV-2, is where the repertoires were released.

Looking up the germline V gene (reference sequence) yields CDR1 MNHEY and CDR2 SMNVEV. The CDR3 runs 14 amino acids, cysteine and phenylalanine included. Only the CDR3 DNA stays, 42 bases, in frame from base 1. V and J lose 5 bases and 6 bases, and a span of 16 bases separates them. TCRbeta CDR3 regions were amplified from genomic DNA using the immunoSEQ Assay, a bias-controlled multiplex PCR. The source study handled its data this way. The number of nucleated cells in each sample was estimated by amplification of reference gene primers within the assay. To quantify the absolute abundance of each unique TCRbeta CDR3 rearrangement, sequence reads were collapsed and filtered. For each sample, productive Simpson clonality was calculated as the square root of Simpson's diversity index across productive rearrangements. TCRdb took this table from immuneACCESS and kept in-frame rearrangements with V and J called. Such tables lack part of the clones; where checked against another copy, unresolved V genes explain under half of the gap, and the rest is unexplained. V, J and clone size derive from that table, while D and trimming were established from the DNA sequence. In all, the sample holds 150,000 to 200,000 clones, and around 80% of those were seen once. Roughly an eighth of the sample goes to the ten largest clones.

Whole blood was collected in K2EDTA tubes by collaborating institutions according to the institutions' own protocols. For TCRbeta analysis, collaborators shipped samples in one of three forms: frozen whole blood, isolated PBMCs, or DNA extracted from either of those sample types. The study at large found these results: The quantity of clinical and demographic metadata differed by source and by participant and was supplied without curation.

The V and J genes are TRBV27 and TRBJ1-1, with the D gene too uncertain to name. The sample taken for sequencing was peripheral blood. This receptor was identified in a man aged 25 to 40 with active or convalescent COVID-19. The CDR3 region has the sequence CASSDSPTISEAFF. The DNA reads as follows: TGTGCCAGCAGTGACTCCCCTACGATCTCTGAAGCTTTCTTT.